This T cell receptor (beta chain) was sequenced during a study of T cell changes during pregnancy in multiple sclerosis. The protocol was immunoSEQ multiplex PCR, while the TCRdb copy is restricted to in-frame clones and leaves out a portion. The sample holds tens of thousands of clones, 85% to 95% seen once. V dropped 4 bases and J dropped 5 bases, with 17 bases sitting between them. Germline V gene lookup returns CDR1 MNHEY and CDR2 SMNVEV (reference sequence). The CDR3 runs to 15 residues. V and J are TRBV27 and TRBJ2-5; D perhaps matches TRBD2 (6 bases). The clonotype comes from a female donor with multiple sclerosis, enrolled in a pregnancy study. This material consisted of CD8+ T cells from peripheral blood mononuclear cells, taken before pregnancy. The CDR3 nucleotides are TGTGCCAGCAGTTCAGATACCGGGAGTTTCGAGACCCAGTACTTC. This gives the protein CASSSDTGSFETQYF.